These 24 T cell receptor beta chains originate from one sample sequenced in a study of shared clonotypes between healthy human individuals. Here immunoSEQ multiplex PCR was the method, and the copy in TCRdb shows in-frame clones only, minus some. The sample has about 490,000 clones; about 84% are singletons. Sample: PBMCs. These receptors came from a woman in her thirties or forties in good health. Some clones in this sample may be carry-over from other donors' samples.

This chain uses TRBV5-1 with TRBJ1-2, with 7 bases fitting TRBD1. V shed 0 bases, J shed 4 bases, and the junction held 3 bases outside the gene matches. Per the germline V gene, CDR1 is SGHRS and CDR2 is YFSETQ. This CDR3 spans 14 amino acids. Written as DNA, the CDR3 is TGCGCCAGCAGCTTGGACAGGGGTGGCTATGGCTACACCTTC. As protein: CASSLDRGGYGYTF.

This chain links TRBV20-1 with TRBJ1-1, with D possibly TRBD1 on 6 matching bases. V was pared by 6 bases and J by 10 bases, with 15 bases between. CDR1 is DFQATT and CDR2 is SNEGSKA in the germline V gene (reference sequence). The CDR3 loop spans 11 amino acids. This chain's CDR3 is CSAGRGGIAFF. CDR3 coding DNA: TGCAGTGCGGGGAGAGGGGGGATAGCTTTCTTT.

DNA of the CDR3: TGCGCCAGCAGCCAAGGAGGGGGTAGCACAGATACGCAGTATTTT. This codes for CASSQGGGSTDTQYF. V usage is TRBV4-3 and J usage is TRBJ2-3; perhaps TRBD1 as D (6 bases). Germline-derived CDR1 and CDR2 are LGHNA and YSLEER. CDR3 size: 15 residues. V dropped 1 base and J dropped 0 bases, with 8 bases sitting between them.

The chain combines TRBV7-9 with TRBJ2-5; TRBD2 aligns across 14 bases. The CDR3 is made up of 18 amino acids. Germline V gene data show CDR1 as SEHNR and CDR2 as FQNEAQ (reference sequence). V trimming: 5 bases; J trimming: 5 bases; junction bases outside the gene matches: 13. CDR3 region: CASSPRTSGRPTGETQYF. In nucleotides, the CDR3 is TGTGCCAGCAGCCCGAGGACTAGCGGGAGGCCTACGGGGGAGACCCAGTACTTC.

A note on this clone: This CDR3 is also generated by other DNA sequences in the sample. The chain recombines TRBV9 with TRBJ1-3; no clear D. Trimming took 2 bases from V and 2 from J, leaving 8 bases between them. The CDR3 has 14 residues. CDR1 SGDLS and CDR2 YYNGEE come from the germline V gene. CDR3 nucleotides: TGTGCCAGCAGCGTTGGCGGACCTGGAAACACCATATATTTT. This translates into CASSVGGPGNTIYF. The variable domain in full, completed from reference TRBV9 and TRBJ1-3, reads DSGVTQTPKHLITATGQRVTLRCSPRSGDLSVYWYQQSLDQGLQFLIQYYNGEERAKGNILERFSAQQFPDLHSELNLSSLELGDSALYFCASSVGGPGNTIYFGEGSWLTVV.

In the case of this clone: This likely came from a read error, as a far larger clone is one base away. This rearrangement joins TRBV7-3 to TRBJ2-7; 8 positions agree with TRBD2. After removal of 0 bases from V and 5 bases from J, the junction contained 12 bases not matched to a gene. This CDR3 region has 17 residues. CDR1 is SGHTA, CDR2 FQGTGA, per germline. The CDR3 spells CASSLTPPWTSRHEQYF. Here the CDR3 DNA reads TGTGCCAGCAGCTTAACGCCCCCCTGGACTAGCAGGCACGAGCAGTACTTC.

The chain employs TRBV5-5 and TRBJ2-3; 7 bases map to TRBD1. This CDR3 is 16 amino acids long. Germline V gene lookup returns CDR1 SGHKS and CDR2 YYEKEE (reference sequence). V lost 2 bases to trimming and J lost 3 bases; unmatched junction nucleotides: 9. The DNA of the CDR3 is TGTGCCAGCAGCTTCCGAGGGGGCCAGTGGACAGATACGCAGTATTTT. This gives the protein CASSFRGGQWTDTQYF.

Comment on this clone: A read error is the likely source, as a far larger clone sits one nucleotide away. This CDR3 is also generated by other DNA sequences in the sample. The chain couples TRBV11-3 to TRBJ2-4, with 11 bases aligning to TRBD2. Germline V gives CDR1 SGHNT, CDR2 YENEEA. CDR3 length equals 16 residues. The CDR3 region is CASSPGLAGAKNIQYF. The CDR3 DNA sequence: TGTGCCAGCAGCCCAGGACTAGCGGGTGCCAAAAACATCCAGTACTTC.

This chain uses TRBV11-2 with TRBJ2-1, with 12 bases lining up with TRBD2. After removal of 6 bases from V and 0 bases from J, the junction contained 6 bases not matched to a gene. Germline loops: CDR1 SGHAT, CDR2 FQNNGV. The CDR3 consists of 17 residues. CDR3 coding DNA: TGTGCCAGCAGTTATACTAGCGGGAGGCCCTCCTACAATGAGCAGTTCTTC. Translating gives CASSYTSGRPSYNEQFF.

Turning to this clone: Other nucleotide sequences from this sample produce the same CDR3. CDR3 loop: CSVRTWGDTEAFF. CDR3 in DNA: TGCAGCGTGCGGACATGGGGGGATACTGAAGCTTTCTTT. The chain is built from TRBV29-1 and TRBJ1-1, with D perhaps TRBD1 (5 bases). Trimming took off 6 bases at V and 5 bases at J, with 16 bases between the two ends. The CDR3 totals 13 residues. Germline lookup yields CDR1 SQVTM and CDR2 ANQGSEA.

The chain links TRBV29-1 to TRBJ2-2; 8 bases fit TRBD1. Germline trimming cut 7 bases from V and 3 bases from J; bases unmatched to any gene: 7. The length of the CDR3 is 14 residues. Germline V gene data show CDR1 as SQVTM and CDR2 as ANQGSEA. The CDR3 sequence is CSAHRQGHTGELFF. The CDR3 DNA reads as TGCAGCGCCCACAGACAGGGGCACACCGGGGAGCTGTTTTTT.

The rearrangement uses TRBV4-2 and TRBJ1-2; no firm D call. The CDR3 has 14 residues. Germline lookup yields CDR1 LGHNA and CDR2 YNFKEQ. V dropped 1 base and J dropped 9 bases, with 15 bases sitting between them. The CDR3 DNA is TGTGCCAGCAGCCAAGTCACGGTCAGTTTCAGCTACACCTTC. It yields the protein CASSQVTVSFSYTF.

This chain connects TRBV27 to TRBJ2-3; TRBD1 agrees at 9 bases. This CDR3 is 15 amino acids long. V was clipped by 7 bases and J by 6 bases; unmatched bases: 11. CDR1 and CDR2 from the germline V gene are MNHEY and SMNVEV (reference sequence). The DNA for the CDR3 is TGTGCCAGCACCAACGGACAGGGGCCGAGGGATACGCAGTATTTT. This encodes CASTNGQGPRDTQYF.

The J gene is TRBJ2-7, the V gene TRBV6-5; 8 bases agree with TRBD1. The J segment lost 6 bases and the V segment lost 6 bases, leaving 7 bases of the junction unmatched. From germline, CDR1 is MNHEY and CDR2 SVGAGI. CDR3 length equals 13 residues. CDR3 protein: CASSVDREGEQYF. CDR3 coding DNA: TGTGCCAGCAGCGTGGACAGGGAAGGCGAGCAGTACTTC.

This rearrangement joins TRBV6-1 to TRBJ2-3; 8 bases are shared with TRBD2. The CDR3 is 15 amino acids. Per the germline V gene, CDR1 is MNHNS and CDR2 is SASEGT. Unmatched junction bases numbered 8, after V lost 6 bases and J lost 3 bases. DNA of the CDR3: TGTGCCAGCAGCGACTTCAGCGGGAGAACAGATACGCAGTATTTT. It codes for CASSDFSGRTDTQYF.

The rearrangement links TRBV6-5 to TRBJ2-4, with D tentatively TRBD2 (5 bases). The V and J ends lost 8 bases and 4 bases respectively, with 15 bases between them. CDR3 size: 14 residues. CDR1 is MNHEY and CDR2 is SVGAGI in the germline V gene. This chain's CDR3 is CASGSGSRKNIQYF. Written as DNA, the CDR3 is TGTGCCAGCGGCAGCGGAAGCCGAAAAAACATTCAGTACTTC.

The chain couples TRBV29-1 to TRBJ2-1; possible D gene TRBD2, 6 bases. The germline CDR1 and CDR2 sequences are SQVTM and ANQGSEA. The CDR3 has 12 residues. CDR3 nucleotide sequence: TGCAGTTGGAGGGCCTCCGGAAATGAGCAGTTCTTC. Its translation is CSWRASGNEQFF.

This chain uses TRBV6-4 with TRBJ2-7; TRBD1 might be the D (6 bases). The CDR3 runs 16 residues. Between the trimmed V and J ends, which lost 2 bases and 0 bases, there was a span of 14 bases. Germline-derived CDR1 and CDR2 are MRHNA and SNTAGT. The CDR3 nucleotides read TGTGCCAGCAGTGACGAGACAAGGGACACCTCCTACGAGCAGTACTTC. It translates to CASSDETRDTSYEQYF.

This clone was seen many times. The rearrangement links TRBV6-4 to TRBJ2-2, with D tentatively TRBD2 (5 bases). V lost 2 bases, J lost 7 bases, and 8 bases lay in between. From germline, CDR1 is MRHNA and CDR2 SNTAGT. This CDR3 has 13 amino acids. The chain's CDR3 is CASSDRENGELFF. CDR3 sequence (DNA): TGTGCCAGCAGTGACAGGGAGAACGGGGAGCTGTTTTTT.

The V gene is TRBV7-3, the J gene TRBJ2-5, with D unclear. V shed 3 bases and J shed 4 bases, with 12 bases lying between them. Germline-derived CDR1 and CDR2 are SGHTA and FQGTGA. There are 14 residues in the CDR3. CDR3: CASSFGVYGETQYF. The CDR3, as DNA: TGTGCCAGCAGCTTTGGAGTATATGGAGAGACCCAGTACTTC.

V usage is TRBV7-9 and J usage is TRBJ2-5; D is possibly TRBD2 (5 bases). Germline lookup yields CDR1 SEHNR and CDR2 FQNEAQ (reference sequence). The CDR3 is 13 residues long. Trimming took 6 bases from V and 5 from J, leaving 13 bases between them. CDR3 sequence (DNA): TGTGCCAGCAGTCAAGCGGCAAGGGAGACCCAGTACTTC. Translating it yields CASSQAARETQYF.

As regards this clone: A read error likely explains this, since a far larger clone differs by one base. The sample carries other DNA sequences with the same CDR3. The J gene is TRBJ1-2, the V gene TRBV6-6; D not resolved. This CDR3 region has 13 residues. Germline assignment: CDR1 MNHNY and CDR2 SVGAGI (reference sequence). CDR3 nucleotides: TGCGCCAGCAGTCCTTCTCCCAACTATGGCTACACCTTC. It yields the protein CASSPSPNYGYTF.

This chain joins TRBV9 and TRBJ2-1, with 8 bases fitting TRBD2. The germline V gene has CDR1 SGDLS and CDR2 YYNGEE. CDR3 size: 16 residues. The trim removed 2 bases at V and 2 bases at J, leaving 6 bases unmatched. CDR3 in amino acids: CASSVQAGGPYNEQFF. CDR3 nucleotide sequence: TGTGCCAGCAGCGTGCAGGCGGGAGGCCCCTACAATGAGCAGTTCTTC.

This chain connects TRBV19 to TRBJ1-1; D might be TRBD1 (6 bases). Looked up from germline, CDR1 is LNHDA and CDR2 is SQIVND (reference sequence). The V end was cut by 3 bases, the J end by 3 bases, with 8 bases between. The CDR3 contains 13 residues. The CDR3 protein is CASSIEGDTEAFF. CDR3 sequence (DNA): TGTGCCAGTAGTATCGAGGGGGACACTGAAGCTTTCTTT. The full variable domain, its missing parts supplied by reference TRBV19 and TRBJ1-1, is DGGITQSPKYLFRKEGQNVTLSCEQNLNHDAMYWYRQDPGQGLRLIYYSQIVNDFQKGDIAEGYSVSREKKESFPLTVTSAQKNPTAFYLCASSIEGDTEAFFGQGTRLTVV.